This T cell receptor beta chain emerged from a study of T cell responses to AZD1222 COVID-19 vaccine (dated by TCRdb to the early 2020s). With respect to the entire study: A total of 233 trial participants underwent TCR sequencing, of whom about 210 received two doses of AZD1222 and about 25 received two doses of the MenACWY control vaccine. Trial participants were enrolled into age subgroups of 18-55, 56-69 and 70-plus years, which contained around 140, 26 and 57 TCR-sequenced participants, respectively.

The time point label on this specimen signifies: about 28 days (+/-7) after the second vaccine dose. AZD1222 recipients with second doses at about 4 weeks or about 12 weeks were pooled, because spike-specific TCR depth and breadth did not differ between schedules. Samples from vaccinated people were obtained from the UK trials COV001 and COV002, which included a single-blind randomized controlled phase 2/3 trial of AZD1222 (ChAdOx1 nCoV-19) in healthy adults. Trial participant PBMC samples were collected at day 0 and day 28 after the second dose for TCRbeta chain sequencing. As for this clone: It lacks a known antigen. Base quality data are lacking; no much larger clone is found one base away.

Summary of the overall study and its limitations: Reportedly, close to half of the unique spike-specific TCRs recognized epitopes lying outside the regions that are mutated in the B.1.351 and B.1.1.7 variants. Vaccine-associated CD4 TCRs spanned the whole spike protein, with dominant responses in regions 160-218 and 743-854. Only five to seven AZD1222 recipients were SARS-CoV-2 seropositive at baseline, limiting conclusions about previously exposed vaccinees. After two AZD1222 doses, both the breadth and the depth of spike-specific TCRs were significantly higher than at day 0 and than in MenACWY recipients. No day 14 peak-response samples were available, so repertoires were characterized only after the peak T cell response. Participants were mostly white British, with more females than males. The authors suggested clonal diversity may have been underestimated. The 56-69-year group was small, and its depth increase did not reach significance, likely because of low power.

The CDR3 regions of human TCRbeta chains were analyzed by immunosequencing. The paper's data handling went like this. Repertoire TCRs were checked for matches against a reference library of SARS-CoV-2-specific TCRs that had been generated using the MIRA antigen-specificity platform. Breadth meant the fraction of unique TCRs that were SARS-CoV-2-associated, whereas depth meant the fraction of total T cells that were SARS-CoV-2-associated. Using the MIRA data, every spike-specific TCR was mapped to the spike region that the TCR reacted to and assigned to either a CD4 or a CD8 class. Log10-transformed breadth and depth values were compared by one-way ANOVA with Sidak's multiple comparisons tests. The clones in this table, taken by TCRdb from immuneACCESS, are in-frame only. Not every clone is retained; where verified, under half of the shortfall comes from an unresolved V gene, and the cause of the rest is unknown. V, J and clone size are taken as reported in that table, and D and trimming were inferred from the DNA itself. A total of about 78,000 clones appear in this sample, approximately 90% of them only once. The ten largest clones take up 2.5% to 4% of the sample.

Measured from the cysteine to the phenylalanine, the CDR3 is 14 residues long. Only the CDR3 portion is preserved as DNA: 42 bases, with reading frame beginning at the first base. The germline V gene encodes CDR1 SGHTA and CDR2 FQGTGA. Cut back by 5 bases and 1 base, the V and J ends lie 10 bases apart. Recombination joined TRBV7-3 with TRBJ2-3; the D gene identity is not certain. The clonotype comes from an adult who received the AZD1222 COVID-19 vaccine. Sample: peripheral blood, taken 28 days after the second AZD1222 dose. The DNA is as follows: TGTGCCAGCAGCCAAGGCGGAGGCACAGATACGCAGTATTTT. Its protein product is CASSQGGGTDTQYF.